The clone carrying this T cell receptor (beta chain) was counted ten times or more. Its antigen is currently unknown. Production of TCR cDNA was by 5'RACE template switching, which also added a universal primer site and UMIs. One entry per CDR3 protein results from TCRdb running MiXCR on the 5' RACE reads. The data hold about 160,000 distinct CDR3 sequences, with under 7.5% observed a single time. The data belong to a study of T cells after yellow fever vaccination. Study-wide findings and caveats: There was a small share of clonotypes that showed up in both the CD4 and CD8 compartments. FACS-sorted repertoires could contain abundant clonotypes contaminating from the bulk population. The secondary response peaked faster, at day 5 versus 15, but was weaker.

The CDR3 totals 15 residues. Germline assignment: CDR1 SGHRS and CDR2 YFSETQ. With 7 bases clipped from V and 2 bases from J, the junction kept 10 bases outside the gene matches. This TCR came from a man aged 18 to 29 who received the YFV17D yellow fever vaccine. This sequence joins TRBV5-1 and TRBJ2-3; TRBD1 matches at 7 bases. The source was CD4+ T cells sorted from PBMCs, collected 5 days after the first yellow fever vaccination. The CDR3 nucleotides are TGCGCCAGCTCTCAACCAGGGGGAGCCACAGATACGCAGTATTTT. Amino acids: CASSQPGGATDTQYF.